One and the same sample provided the 9 T cell receptor beta chains below, sequenced in a study of shared clonotypes between healthy human individuals. The repertoire was sequenced with immunoSEQ multiplex PCR; TCRdb's copy has only in-frame clones and lacks some. The data hold millions of clones, with around nine tenths observed a single time. What was sequenced was naive CD4+ T cells sorted from blood. The subset was: CD45RA+ positively selected. The receptors here all came from a man between 18 and 35 years old in good health.

J is TRBJ2-1 and V is TRBV11-2, with D unresolved. The germline V gene has CDR1 SGHAT and CDR2 FQNNGV. The CDR3 contains 16 residues. Trimming took 5 bases from V and 0 from J, leaving 14 bases between them. The CDR3 sequence is CASSPRIGSSYNEQFF. The CDR3 nucleotides read TGTGCCAGCAGCCCGCGAATAGGTAGCTCCTACAATGAGCAGTTCTTC.

V and J are TRBV7-2 and TRBJ2-7; 13 positions match TRBD2. CDR1 is SGHTA, CDR2 FQGNSA, per germline. There are 16 residues in the CDR3. The V segment lost 1 base and the J segment 3 bases; nucleotides outside the gene matches: 3. The CDR3 sequence: CASSLGTSGRVYEQYF. The CDR3 coding sequence is TGTGCCAGCAGCTTAGGGACTAGCGGGAGAGTCTACGAGCAGTACTTC.

The rearrangement joins TRBV6-5 to TRBJ2-1, with 7 bases lining up with TRBD2. Germline lookup yields CDR1 MNHEY and CDR2 SVGAGI. Trimming cost V 6 bases and J 4 bases; bases outside gene matches: 6. The length of the CDR3 is 14 residues. The CDR3 DNA sequence: TGTGCCAGCAGGCCAGCGGGGTCATACAATGAGCAGTTCTTC. This encodes CASRPAGSYNEQFF.

This sequence joins TRBV6-1 and TRBJ2-7; 10 positions match TRBD1. The V gene's germline CDR1 is MNHNS and CDR2 SASEGT. After removal of 10 bases from V and 4 bases from J, the junction contained 10 bases not matched to a gene. The CDR3 loop spans 14 amino acids. CDR3 region: CATRRDRGSYEQYF. CDR3 DNA: TGTGCCACCCGCCGGGACAGGGGTAGTTACGAGCAGTACTTC.

The chain is built from TRBV21-1 and TRBJ1-5. TRBV21-1 is termed a pseudogene. This CDR3 has 16 amino acids. CDR3 DNA sequence: TGTGCCAGCAGCTGGCCCGGGACTCCAGCCACTCAGCCCCAGCATTTT. It yields the protein CASSWPGTPATQPQHF.

V usage is TRBV7-6 and J usage is TRBJ2-5; TRBD2 matches 9 bases. This CDR3 is built from 17 residues. The V segment lost 1 base and the J segment 5 bases; nucleotides outside the gene matches: 11. In germline, CDR1 is SGHVS, CDR2 FNYEAQ. CDR3 sequence reads: CASSLGSGRTHRETQYF. CDR3 nucleotide sequence: TGTGCCAGCAGCTTAGGAAGCGGGAGGACTCATCGGGAGACCCAGTACTTC.

The chain recombines TRBV11-2 with TRBJ2-7; a possible D gene is TRBD2 (5 bases). The CDR3 spans 18 residues. Germline CDR1 SGHAT, CDR2 FQNNGV. Deletions cut 2 bases from V and 7 bases from J, with 27 bases between. The CDR3 here is CASSLMGSSQPFMDEQYF. CDR3 coding DNA: TGTGCCAGCAGCTTAATGGGGTCTAGCCAACCCTTCATGGATGAGCAGTACTTC.

J is TRBJ2-1 and V is TRBV11-2; 8 bases align to TRBD1. The CDR3 totals 16 residues. The V gene's germline CDR1 is SGHAT and CDR2 FQNNGV. V lost 5 bases to trimming and J lost 14 bases; unmatched junction nucleotides: 20. The CDR3 is CASSPFFPGQGYGKFF. CDR3 nucleotides: TGTGCCAGCAGCCCTTTTTTCCCTGGACAGGGCTATGGGAAGTTCTTC.

The V gene is TRBV28, the J gene TRBJ2-1, with TRBD2 identical over 13 bases. Germline V gives CDR1 MDHEN, CDR2 SYDVKM. V shed 6 bases and J 10 bases; nucleotides not matched to a gene: 12. The CDR3 runs 16 residues. The CDR3 DNA reads TGTGCCAGCAGCAAACCCGGGACTAGCGGGGCGCTAGAGCAGTTCTTC. This encodes CASSKPGTSGALEQFF.